This is a list of T cell receptor beta chains from one sample in a study of blood T cell repertoires in COVID-19. TCRdb keeps only in-frame clones here, not all; method: immunoSEQ multiplex PCR. The profile shows around 300,000 clones, 70% to 90% of them singletons. The specimen was peripheral blood. The receptors derive from a woman between 65 and 79 years old with acute or convalescent COVID-19. CDR3s include the opening cysteine and the closing phenylalanine or tryptophan. A D gene is named only where the DNA matches it firmly. Not every row has a clone size; where given, it reads once, few, many or a size class.

cdr3_length d_call clone_size j_call v_call cdr3_aa cdr3_nt
14 - - TRBJ1-2 TRBV2 CASSESGFNYGYTF TGTGCCAGCAGTGAATCCGGGTTTAACTATGGCTACACCTTC
15 - once TRBJ2-3 TRBV5-5 CASSLASTGTDTQYF TGTGCCAGCAGCTTGGCCTCGACAGGCACAGATACGCAGTATTTT
15 - - TRBJ2-5 TRBV7-6 CASSALDRFQETQYF TGTGCCAGCAGCGCCCTCGACAGGTTTCAAGAGACCCAGTACTTC
15 TRBD2 - TRBJ2-1 TRBV5-1 CASSLALRGDNEQFF TGCGCCAGCAGCTTGGCTTTGCGGGGGGATAATGAGCAGTTCTTC
13 - - TRBJ1-2 TRBV19 CASSIPRSPGYTF TGTGCCAGTAGTATACCACGGAGCCCGGGCTACACCTTC
12 - - TRBJ2-2 TRBV6-5 CASSPRTGELFF TGTGCCAGCAGTCCCCGGACAGGGGAGCTGTTTTTT
14 - - TRBJ1-5 TRBV2 CASSWGEGNQPQHF TGTGCCAGCAGTTGGGGAGAGGGCAATCAGCCCCAGCATTTT
13 - - TRBJ1-2 TRBV6-5 CASSVDSDYGYTF TGTGCCAGCAGCGTCGACAGCGACTATGGCTACACCTTC
17 - - TRBJ2-7 TRBV11-2 CASSLDSARTTPYEQYF TGTGCCAGCAGCTTAGATTCTGCCCGCACTACTCCCTACGAGCAGTACTTC
16 - once TRBJ2-7 TRBV3-1/TRBV3-2 CASSQARLAGSYEQYF TGTGCCAGCAGCCAAGCGCGGCTAGCCGGCTCCTACGAGCAGTACTTC
17 - - TRBJ2-3 TRBV4-1 CASSQDPPGRSTDTQYF TGCGCCAGCAGCCAAGACCCCCCAGGGAGGAGTACAGATACGCAGTATTTT
14 - once TRBJ2-3 TRBV7-8 CASTIRGGTDTQYF TGTGCCAGCACGATCAGGGGAGGCACAGATACGCAGTATTTT
12 - - TRBJ2-7 TRBV6-5 CASSYGQDEQYF TGTGCCAGCAGTTACGGGCAGGACGAGCAGTACTTC
14 - - TRBJ1-4 TRBV12-5 CASAVHTTNEKLFF TGTGCTAGTGCCGTACACACCACTAATGAAAAACTGTTTTTT
16 - - TRBJ1-1 TRBV19 CASSPSGEFRNTEAFF TGTGCCAGTAGTCCCAGCGGGGAATTCAGGAACACTGAAGCTTTCTTT
15 - - TRBJ1-3 TRBV9 CASSEEGVTGNTIYF TGTGCCAGCAGCGAAGAAGGGGTAACTGGAAACACCATATATTTT
13 - many TRBJ2-7 TRBV6-5 CASSSTPSYEQYF TGTGCCAGCAGTTCGACACCGTCCTACGAGCAGTACTTC
18 TRBD1 few TRBJ1-4 TRBV18 CASSPPRTGIGANEKLFF TGTGCCAGCTCACCACCCAGGACAGGGATCGGAGCTAATGAAAAACTGTTTTTT
11 - - TRBJ1-2 TRBV6-5 CASEFGYGYTF TGTGCCAGCGAATTCGGGTATGGCTACACCTTC
14 - few TRBJ1-1 TRBV7-9 CASSLVRGHTEAFF TGTGCCAGCAGCTTAGTGCGGGGGCACACTGAAGCTTTCTTT
11 - - TRBJ2-1 TRBV11-2 CASSLAREQFF TGTGCCAGCAGCTTAGCGCGTGAGCAGTTCTTC
15 TRBD2 - TRBJ2-1 TRBV3-1/TRBV3-2 CASSQGTSPSGEQFF TGTGCCAGCAGCCAGGGGACTAGCCCCTCCGGGGAGCAGTTCTTC
15 - - TRBJ1-5 TRBV15 CATSRDRGSYQPQHF TGTGCCACCAGCAGAGACAGGGGTTCCTATCAGCCCCAGCATTTT
17 TRBD1 - TRBJ2-5 TRBV2 CASSPGQGYDGQETQYF TGTGCCAGCAGTCCGGGACAGGGGTATGACGGGCAAGAGACCCAGTACTTC
14 TRBD1 - TRBJ1-6 TRBV18 CASQTGTDNSPLHF TGTGCCAGCCAAACCGGGACAGACAATTCACCCCTCCACTTT
15 - - TRBJ1-1 TRBV5-1 CASSLDGLSDTEAFF TGCGCCAGCAGCTTGGACGGGTTGTCGGACACTGAAGCTTTCTTT
17 - - TRBJ2-7 TRBV18 CASSPNLPGAPPYEQYF TGTGCCAGCTCACCAAACCTTCCAGGGGCACCCCCTTACGAGCAGTACTTC
14 TRBD2 - TRBJ2-7 TRBV2 CASSPGTRGYEQYF TGTGCCAGCAGTCCCGGGACTAGAGGTTACGAGCAGTACTTC
16 - - TRBJ2-7 TRBV7-8 CASSLGGTRGFYEQYF TGTGCCAGCAGCTTAGGGGGCACGAGAGGCTTCTACGAGCAGTACTTC
16 TRBD2 - TRBJ2-1 TRBV5-5 CASSSGTSGASDEQFF TGTGCCAGCAGCTCCGGGACTAGCGGGGCCTCCGATGAGCAGTTCTTC
13 TRBD2 - TRBJ2-3 TRBV15 CATSRDLFTSGGF TGTGCCACCAGCAGAGATCTGTTCACTAGCGGGGGGTTT
18 TRBD2 - TRBJ2-3 TRBV6-1 CASSENYAAGGSPDTQYF TGTGCCAGCAGTGAAAACTACGCAGCGGGGGGCTCGCCAGATACGCAGTATTTT
15 - - TRBJ2-5 TRBV27 CASSRGLFRQETQYF TGTGCCAGCAGTAGGGGACTTTTTCGGCAAGAGACCCAGTACTTC
16 TRBD2 few TRBJ2-3 TRBV10-3 CATGGPGLEHTDTQYF TGTGCCACGGGGGGGCCGGGGCTCGAGCACACAGATACGCAGTATTTT
12 - - TRBJ2-3 TRBV29-1 CSVDSGTDTQYF TGCAGCGTTGATTCGGGTACAGATACGCAGTATTTT
13 - - TRBJ1-3 TRBV6-5 CASSYDRSNTIYF TGTGCCAGCAGTTACGACAGGTCAAACACCATATATTTT
12 - - TRBJ2-7 TRBV10-3 CAMGAAGAGQYF TGTGCCATGGGGGCCGCGGGGGCAGGGCAGTACTTC
14 TRBD1 - TRBJ1-2 TRBV11-2 CASSSGQATGGYTF TGTGCCAGCAGCTCGGGACAGGCCACGGGGGGCTACACCTTC
13 - - TRBJ2-7 TRBV7-8 CASSLRTNYEQYF TGTGCCAGCAGCTTACGGACTAACTACGAGCAGTACTTC
17 TRBD1 - TRBJ2-1 TRBV5-1 CASSLAGGQGRNNEQFF TGCGCCAGCAGCTTGGCCGGCGGACAGGGGAGGAACAATGAGCAGTTCTTC
13 - - TRBJ2-3 TRBV27 CASRTRMSDTQYF TGTGCCAGCAGGACTAGAATGTCGGATACGCAGTATTTT
11 - - TRBJ2-5 TRBV11-1 CTSSRGETQYF TGTACCAGCAGCCGGGGGGAGACCCAGTACTTC
14 - few TRBJ1-5 TRBV6-5 CASSYVGRNQPQHF TGTGCCAGCAGTTACGTCGGCAGGAATCAGCCCCAGCATTTT
15 TRBD1 - TRBJ2-5 TRBV3-1/TRBV3-2 CASSPPGQGKETQYF TGTGCCAGCAGCCCTCCGGGACAGGGAAAAGAGACCCAGTACTTC
15 - - TRBJ2-7 TRBV3-1/TRBV3-2 CASSPTRGNGFEQYF TGTGCCAGCAGCCCCACGAGGGGGAACGGTTTTGAGCAGTACTTC
16 TRBD2 - TRBJ2-1 TRBV5-1 CASSLTSGGPRWEQFF TGCGCCAGCAGCTTGACTAGCGGGGGGCCCCGTTGGGAGCAGTTCTTC
14 TRBD1 - TRBJ1-1 TRBV7-8 CASSLQGAATEAFF TGTGCCAGCAGCCTACAGGGGGCGGCCACTGAAGCTTTCTTT
16 TRBD1 - TRBJ2-1 TRBV13 CASSGRQGKRYNEQFF TGTGCCAGCAGCGGAAGACAGGGGAAAAGGTACAATGAGCAGTTCTTC
14 - - TRBJ1-6 TRBV6-5 CASSYARWDSPLHF TGTGCCAGCAGTTACGCGCGGTGGGATTCACCCCTCCACTTT
20 TRBD1 - TRBJ1-2 TRBV12-5 CASGLTSWRDRGGRGDGYTF TGTGCTAGTGGTTTGACCTCATGGCGGGACAGGGGAGGCAGAGGGGATGGCTACACCTTC
19 TRBD2 - TRBJ2-5 TRBV11-2 CASSPRRTSGGPWGKTQYF TGTGCCAGCAGCCCACGCCGGACTAGCGGGGGCCCGTGGGGAAAGACCCAGTACTTC
12 - once TRBJ2-3 TRBV19 CASSIVADTQYF TGTGCCAGTAGTATAGTCGCAGATACGCAGTATTTT
14 - - TRBJ1-4 TRBV2 CASAAVATNEKLFF TGTGCCAGCGCGGCGGTTGCAACTAATGAAAAACTGTTTTTT
14 TRBD1 - TRBJ1-2 TRBV5-1 CASSWSTGFGGYTF TGCGCCAGCAGCTGGTCGACAGGGTTCGGTGGCTACACCTTC
12 - - TRBJ1-1 TRBV12-3/TRBV12-4 CASSLSAGEAFF TGTGCCAGCAGTTTATCGGCGGGGGAAGCTTTCTTT